The 13 T cell receptor beta chains reported below all come from one sample, sequenced in a study of graft-versus-host responses after intestinal transplantation. Their cognate antigens are unknown. TCRdb keeps only in-frame clones here, not all; method: immunoSEQ multiplex PCR. The sample comprises 130,000 or so clones, around nine tenths of which are singletons, and roughly 0.17% rests with the top ten. The sequencing used unstimulated CD4+ T cells sorted from spleen or lymph node cells, collected before intestinal transplant. The receptors were sampled from a human donor who received an intestinal transplant.

CDR3 amino acids: CASSSTDTQYF. The CDR3 DNA sequence: TGTGCCAGCAGTAGCACAGATACGCAGTATTTT. This chain uses TRBV9 with TRBJ2-3; no clear D gene. CDR1 SGDLS and CDR2 YYNGEE come from the germline V gene. This CDR3 has 11 amino acids. V shed 5 bases and J shed 0 bases, with 1 base lying between them.

This chain uses TRBV5-1 with TRBJ2-5; D is undetermined. The CDR3 spans 16 residues. Trimming stripped 0 bases from V and 4 bases from J, with 16 bases between. The V gene's germline CDR1 is SGHRS and CDR2 YFSETQ. CDR3 loop: CASSLEDSVWGETQYF. CDR3 sequence (DNA): TGCGCCAGCAGCTTGGAGGATTCGGTTTGGGGAGAGACCCAGTACTTC.

The rearrangement links TRBV11-2 to TRBJ1-3; TRBD1 is a possible D gene (5 bases). Trimming took off 2 bases at V and 0 bases at J, with 11 bases between the two ends. This CDR3 has 16 residues. CDR1 and CDR2 (germline): SGHAT, FQNNGV. DNA for the CDR3: TGTGCCAGCAGCTTAATAACAGGCTCCTCTGGAAACACCATATATTTT. Translating gives CASSLITGSSGNTIYF.

The chain recombines TRBV6-1 with TRBJ2-7; TRBD1 matches at 8 bases. Germline V CDR1 and CDR2: MNHNS, SASEGT. The ends lost 0 bases at V and 7 bases at J; junction bases unmatched: 8. The CDR3 loop spans 15 amino acids. The DNA for the CDR3 is TGTGCCAGCAGTGAAGCCCTACAGGGGGTTGGAGAGCAGTACTTC. Translating it yields CASSEALQGVGEQYF.

The chain employs TRBV15 and TRBJ2-2; possibly TRBD1 for D (6 bases). There are 17 residues in the CDR3. V was clipped by 1 base and J by 3 bases, with 15 bases between them. Germline CDR1 LNHNV, CDR2 YYDKDF (reference sequence). In DNA, the CDR3 is TGTGCCACCAGCAGAGCTTATCTAGGACAGCACACCGGGGAGCTGTTTTTT. This gives the protein CATSRAYLGQHTGELFF.

This chain connects TRBV9 to TRBJ2-2; possible D gene TRBD2, 5 bases. V dropped 5 bases and J dropped 5 bases, with 16 bases sitting between them. Germline assignment: CDR1 SGDLS and CDR2 YYNGEE. This CDR3 spans 15 amino acids. The CDR3 is CASRVSVTWTGELFF. CDR3 DNA: TGTGCCAGCAGGGTTAGCGTAACGTGGACCGGGGAGCTGTTTTTT.

The chain combines TRBV2 with TRBJ2-2; 7 bases fit TRBD1. CDR1 and CDR2 from the germline V gene are SNHLY and FYNNEI. After removal of 7 bases from V and 5 bases from J, the junction contained 10 bases not matched to a gene. CDR3 size: 15 residues. CDR3 DNA: TGTGCCAGCAACCCCCCGGGACAGACTACCGGGGAGCTGTTTTTT. Its protein product is CASNPPGQTTGELFF.

This clone turned up a few times. The genes are TRBV20-1 and TRBJ1-1, with D unresolved. The germline gives CDR1 DFQATT, CDR2 SNEGSKA (reference sequence). The CDR3 has 10 amino acids. Trimming took 5 bases from V and 6 from J, leaving 7 bases between them. CDR3 in amino acids: CSAAGAEAFF. CDR3 sequence (DNA): TGCAGTGCTGCGGGAGCTGAAGCTTTCTTT.

The V gene is TRBV15, the J gene TRBJ1-1, with a tentative D call TRBD1 (6 bases). The CDR3 is 14 residues long. V shed 5 bases and J shed 4 bases, with 14 bases lying between them. CDR1 is LNHNV, CDR2 YYDKDF, per germline (reference sequence). CDR3 coding DNA: TGTGCCACCAGCCCAGTAACAGGGTCCACTGAAGCTTTCTTT. Encoded protein: CATSPVTGSTEAFF.

To note about this clone: Other DNA sequences in this sample translate to the same CDR3. The chain's CDR3 is CASSLGPNYGYTF. CDR3 nucleotides: TGTGCCAGCAGCTTAGGTCCTAACTATGGCTACACCTTC. The chain joins TRBV7-8 to TRBJ1-2; D remains unclear. V was cut by 1 base and J by 0 bases, with 3 bases left in between. CDR1 is SGHVS and CDR2 is FQNEAQ in the germline V gene. This CDR3 has 13 residues.

On this clone itself: This same CDR3 is encoded by further DNA sequences in the sample. This chain uses TRBV6-5 with TRBJ1-5; D is unclear. Germline V CDR1 and CDR2: MNHEY, SVGAGI. The V end was cut by 6 bases, the J end by 0 bases, with 12 bases between. The CDR3 length is 15 residues. In nucleotides, the CDR3 is TGTGCCAGCAGACCCCTCATGAATAGCAATCAGCCCCAGCATTTT. Its protein product is CASRPLMNSNQPQHF.

In this sample, this clone turned up a few times. V is TRBV5-1 and J is TRBJ1-1, with a tentative D call TRBD1 (6 bases). The CDR3 runs 13 residues. The germline CDR1 and CDR2 sequences are SGHRS and YFSETQ. V lost 4 bases and J 0 bases, leaving 7 bases between the germline ends. CDR3 residues: CASSRDMNTEAFF. The CDR3 coding sequence is TGCGCCAGCAGCCGGGACATGAACACTGAAGCTTTCTTT.

This chain uses TRBV5-6 with TRBJ2-1; TRBD2 is a possible D gene (6 bases). The germline gives CDR1 SGHDT, CDR2 YYEEEE. Trimming cost V 1 base and J 7 bases, with 15 bases left between them. The CDR3 has 15 amino acids. The CDR3 bases are TGTGCCAGCAGCTTGATGCGGGAACCTCTGAATGAGCAGTTCTTC. Translated: CASSLMREPLNEQFF.